This TCR beta chain was recovered during a study of OX40 agonist ivuxolimab in advanced cancers. Study in general: Dosing consisted of intravenous ivuxolimab at 0.01 to 10 mg/kg every 2 weeks.

Trimming removed 2 bases from V and 1 base from J; junction bases left unmatched: 10. This CDR3 spans 19 amino acids. Germline V lookup: CDR1 SGHRS, CDR2 YFSETQ. Clones were sequenced by immunoSEQ multiplex PCR, and TCRdb holds only the in-frame ones, with some missing. The table has 70,000 to 95,000 clones, about 88% seen once; the top ten hold roughly 1.9%. Sample: CD4+ or CD8+ T cells sorted from blood, taken in a trial of the OX40 agonist ivuxolimab. This chain joins TRBV5-1 and TRBJ2-6; 9 bases align to TRBD1. This sequence originates from an adult with an advanced solid tumor such as melanoma, head and neck, liver or kidney cancer. The CDR3 DNA reads as TGCGCCAGCAGCTTCTTACCGGACAGGGGAGCGTCTGGGGCCAACGTCCTGACTTTC. Translating gives CASSFLPDRGASGANVLTF.